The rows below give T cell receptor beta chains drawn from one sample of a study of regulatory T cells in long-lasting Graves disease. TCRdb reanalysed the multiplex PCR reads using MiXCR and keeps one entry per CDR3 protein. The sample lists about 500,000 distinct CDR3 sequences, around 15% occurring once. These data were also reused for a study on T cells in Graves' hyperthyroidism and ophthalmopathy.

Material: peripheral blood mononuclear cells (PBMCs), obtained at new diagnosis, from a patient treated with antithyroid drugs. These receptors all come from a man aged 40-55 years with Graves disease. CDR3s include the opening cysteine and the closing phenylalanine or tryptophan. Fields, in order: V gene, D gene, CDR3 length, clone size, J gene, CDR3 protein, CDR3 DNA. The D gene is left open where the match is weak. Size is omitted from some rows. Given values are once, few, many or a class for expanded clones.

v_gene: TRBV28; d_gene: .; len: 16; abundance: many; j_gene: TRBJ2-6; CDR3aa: CASIGDGYSGANVLTF; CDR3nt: TGTGCCAGCATTGGGGACGGCTATTCTGGGGCCAACGTCCTGACTTTC
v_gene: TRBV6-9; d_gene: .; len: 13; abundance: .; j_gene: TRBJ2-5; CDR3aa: CASSYRRMETQYF; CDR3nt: TGTGCCAGCAGTTATCGGAGGATGGAGACCCAGTACTTC
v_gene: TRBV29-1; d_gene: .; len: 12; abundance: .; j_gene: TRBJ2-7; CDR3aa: CSVLGGLYEQYF; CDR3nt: TGCAGCGTTCTGGGGGGCCTATACGAGCAGTACTTC
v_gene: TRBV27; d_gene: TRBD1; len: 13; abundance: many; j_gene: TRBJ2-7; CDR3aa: CARRTGDAYEQYF; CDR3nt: TGTGCCAGGAGGACAGGGGACGCCTACGAGCAGTACTTC
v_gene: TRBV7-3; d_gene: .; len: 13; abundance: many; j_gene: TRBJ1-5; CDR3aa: CASSLRQGQPQHF; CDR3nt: TGTGCCAGCAGCTTACGGCAGGGTCAGCCCCAGCATTTT
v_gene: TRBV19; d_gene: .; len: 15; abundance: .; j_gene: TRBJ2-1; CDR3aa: CASSIDLSTYNEQFF; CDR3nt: TGTGCCAGTAGTATAGACCTATCTACCTACAATGAGCAGTTCTTC
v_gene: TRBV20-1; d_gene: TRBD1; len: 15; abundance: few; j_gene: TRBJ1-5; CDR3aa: CSARRTGGEYQPQHF; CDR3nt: TGCAGTGCTAGGAGGACAGGGGGCGAATATCAGCCCCAGCATTTT
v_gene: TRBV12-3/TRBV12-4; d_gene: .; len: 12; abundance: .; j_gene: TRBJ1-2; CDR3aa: CASSDSNYGYTF; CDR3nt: TGTGCCAGCAGTGACAGCAACTATGGCTACACCTTC
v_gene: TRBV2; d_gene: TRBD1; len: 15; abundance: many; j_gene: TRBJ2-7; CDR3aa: CASTRQGMAAYEQYF; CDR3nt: TGTGCCAGCACCCGACAGGGGATGGCCGCCTACGAGCAGTACTTC
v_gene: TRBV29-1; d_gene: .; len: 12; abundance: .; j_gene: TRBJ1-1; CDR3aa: CSVGVLGTEAFF; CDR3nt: TGCAGCGTTGGGGTGTTAGGCACTGAAGCTTTCTTT
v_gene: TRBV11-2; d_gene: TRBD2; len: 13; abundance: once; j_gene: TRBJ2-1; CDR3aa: CASSFSSGGVQFF; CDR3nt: TGTGCCAGCAGCTTTTCTAGCGGGGGTGTCCAGTTCTTC
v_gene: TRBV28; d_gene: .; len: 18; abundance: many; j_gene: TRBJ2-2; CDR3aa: CASSLWGRLRGNTGELFF; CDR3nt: TGTGCCAGCAGTTTATGGGGCAGGTTGAGGGGGAACACCGGGGAGCTGTTTTTT
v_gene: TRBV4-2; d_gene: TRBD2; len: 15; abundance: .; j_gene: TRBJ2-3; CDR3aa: CASSLLAAATDTQYF; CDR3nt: TGTGCCAGCAGCCTTCTAGCGGCAGCCACAGATACGCAGTATTTT
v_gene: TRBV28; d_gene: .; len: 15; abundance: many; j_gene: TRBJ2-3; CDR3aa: CASSMVDRGTDTQYF; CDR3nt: TGTGCCAGCAGCATGGTGGACAGAGGCACAGATACGCAGTATTTT
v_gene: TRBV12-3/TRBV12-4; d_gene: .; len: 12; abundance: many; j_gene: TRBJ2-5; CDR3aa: CASSAYGETQYF; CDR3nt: TGTGCCAGCAGCGCCTACGGAGAGACCCAGTACTTC
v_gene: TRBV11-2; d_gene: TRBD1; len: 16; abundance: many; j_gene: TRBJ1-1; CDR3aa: CASSRRQGASNTEAFF; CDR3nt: TGTGCCAGCAGCCGTAGACAGGGGGCCTCGAACACTGAAGCTTTCTTT
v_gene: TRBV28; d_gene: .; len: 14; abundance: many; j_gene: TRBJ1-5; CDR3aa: CASTAGGTVQPQHF; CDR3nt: TGTGCCAGCACTGCGGGGGGGACGGTTCAGCCCCAGCATTTT
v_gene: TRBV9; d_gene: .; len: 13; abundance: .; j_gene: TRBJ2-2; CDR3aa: CASSVNSPGELFF; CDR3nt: TGTGCCAGCAGCGTAAACTCACCCGGGGAGCTGTTTTTT
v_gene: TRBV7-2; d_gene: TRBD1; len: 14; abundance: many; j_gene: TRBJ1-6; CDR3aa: CASQMTGENSPLHF; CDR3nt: TGTGCCAGCCAAATGACAGGGGAGAATTCACCCCTCCACTTT
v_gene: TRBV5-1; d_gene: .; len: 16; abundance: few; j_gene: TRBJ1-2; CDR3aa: CASSLESGGAIYGYTF; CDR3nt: TGCGCCAGCAGCTTGGAGTCGGGGGGCGCGATCTATGGCTACACCTTC
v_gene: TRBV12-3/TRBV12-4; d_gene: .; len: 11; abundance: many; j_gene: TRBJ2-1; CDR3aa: CASSLGVARIF; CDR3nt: TGTGCCAGCAGTTTAGGGGTAGCCCGGATCTTC
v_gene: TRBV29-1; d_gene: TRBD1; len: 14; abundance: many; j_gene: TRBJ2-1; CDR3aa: CSVERDRGYNEQFF; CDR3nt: TGCAGCGTTGAAAGGGACAGGGGCTACAATGAGCAGTTCTTC
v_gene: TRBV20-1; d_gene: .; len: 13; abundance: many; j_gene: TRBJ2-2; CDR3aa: CSARDVAAGELFF; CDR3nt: TGCAGTGCTAGAGACGTGGCAGCCGGGGAGCTGTTTTTT
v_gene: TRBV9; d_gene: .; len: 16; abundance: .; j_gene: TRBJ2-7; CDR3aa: CASSVDTGTPFYEQYF; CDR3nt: TGTGCCAGCAGCGTGGACACCGGGACGCCTTTCTACGAGCAGTACTTC
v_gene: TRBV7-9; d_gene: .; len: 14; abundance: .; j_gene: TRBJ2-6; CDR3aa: CASSHRAGANVLTF; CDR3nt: TGTGCCAGCAGCCATCGTGCGGGGGCCAACGTCCTGACTTTC
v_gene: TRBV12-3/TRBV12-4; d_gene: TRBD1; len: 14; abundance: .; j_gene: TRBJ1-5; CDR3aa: CASSFGQANQPQHF; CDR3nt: TGTGCCAGCAGTTTCGGACAGGCAAATCAGCCCCAGCATTTT
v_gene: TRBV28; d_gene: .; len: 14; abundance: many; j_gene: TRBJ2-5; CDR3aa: CASSLVSLQETQYF; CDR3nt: TGTGCCAGCAGTTTGGTTTCTCTTCAAGAGACCCAGTACTTC
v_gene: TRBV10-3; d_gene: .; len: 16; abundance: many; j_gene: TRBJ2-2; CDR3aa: CAISERTVTNTGELFF; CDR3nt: TGTGCCATCAGTGAGAGGACCGTTACGAACACCGGGGAGCTGTTTTTT
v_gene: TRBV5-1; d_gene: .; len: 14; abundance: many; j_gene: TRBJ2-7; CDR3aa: CASSFRQVTYEQYF; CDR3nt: TGCGCCAGCAGCTTTCGGCAGGTGACCTACGAGCAGTACTTC
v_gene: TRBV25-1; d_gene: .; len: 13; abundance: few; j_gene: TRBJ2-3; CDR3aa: CASSDLHTDTQYF; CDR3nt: TGTGCCAGCAGTGATTTACACACAGATACGCAGTATTTT
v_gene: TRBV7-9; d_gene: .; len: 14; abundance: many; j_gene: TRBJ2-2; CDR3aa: CASSNRQNTGELFF; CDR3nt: TGTGCCAGCAGCAACCGACAGAACACCGGGGAGCTGTTTTTT
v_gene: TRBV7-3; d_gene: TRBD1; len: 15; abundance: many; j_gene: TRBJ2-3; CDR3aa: CASSSGQGAKDTQYF; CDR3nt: TGTGCCAGCTCCTCGGGACAGGGGGCGAAAGATACGCAGTATTTT
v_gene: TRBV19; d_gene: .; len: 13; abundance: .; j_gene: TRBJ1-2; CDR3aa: CASRAGPPLSYTF; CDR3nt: TGTGCCAGTAGAGCCGGGCCGCCTTTGAGCTACACCTTC
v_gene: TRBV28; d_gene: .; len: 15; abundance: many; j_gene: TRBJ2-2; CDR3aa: CASSLWDRYTGELFF; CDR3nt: TGTGCCAGCAGTTTATGGGACAGATACACCGGGGAGCTGTTTTTT
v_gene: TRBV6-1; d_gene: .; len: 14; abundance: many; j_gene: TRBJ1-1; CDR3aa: CASRLTYPNTEAFF; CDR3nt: TGTGCCAGTCGTCTTACTTATCCGAACACTGAAGCTTTCTTT
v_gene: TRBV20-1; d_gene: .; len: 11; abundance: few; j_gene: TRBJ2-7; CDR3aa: CSAGLVFEQYF; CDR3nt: TGCAGTGCTGGGCTAGTCTTCGAGCAGTACTTC
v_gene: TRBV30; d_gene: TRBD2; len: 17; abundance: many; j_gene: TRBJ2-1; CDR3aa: CAWTRRRGGRGSNEQFF; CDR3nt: TGTGCCTGGACCCGCCGACGGGGCGGGAGAGGGAGCAATGAGCAGTTCTTC
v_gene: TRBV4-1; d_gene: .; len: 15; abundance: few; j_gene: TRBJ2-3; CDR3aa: CASSQDMTSTDTQYF; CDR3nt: TGCGCCAGCAGCCAAGATATGACAAGCACAGATACGCAGTATTTT
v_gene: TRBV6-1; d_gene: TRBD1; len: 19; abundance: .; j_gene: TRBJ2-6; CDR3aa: CASRLNAGQGAFGANVLTF; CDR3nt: TGTGCCAGCCGGCTTAATGCGGGACAGGGTGCTTTTGGGGCCAACGTCCTGACTTTC
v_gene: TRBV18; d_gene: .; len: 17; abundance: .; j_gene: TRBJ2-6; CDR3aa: CASSSQSAASGANVLTF; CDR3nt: TGTGCCAGCTCAAGTCAGAGTGCGGCCTCTGGGGCCAACGTCCTGACTTTC
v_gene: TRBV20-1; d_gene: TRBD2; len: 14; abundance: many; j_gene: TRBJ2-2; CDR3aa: CSARATSGSGELFF; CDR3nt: TGCAGTGCTAGAGCGACTAGCGGGAGCGGGGAGCTGTTTTTT
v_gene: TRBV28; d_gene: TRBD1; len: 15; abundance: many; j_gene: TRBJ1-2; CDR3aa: CASSPTGVANYGYTF; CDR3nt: TGTGCCAGCAGCCCGACAGGGGTTGCCAACTATGGCTACACCTTC
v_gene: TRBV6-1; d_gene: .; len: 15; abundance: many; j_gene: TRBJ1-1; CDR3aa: CASRYAGMANTEAFF; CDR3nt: TGTGCCAGCAGATACGCAGGGATGGCGAACACTGAAGCTTTCTTT
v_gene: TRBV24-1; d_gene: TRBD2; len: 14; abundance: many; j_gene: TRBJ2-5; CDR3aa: CATSATSGQETQYF; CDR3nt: TGTGCCACCAGCGCAACTAGCGGACAAGAGACCCAGTACTTC
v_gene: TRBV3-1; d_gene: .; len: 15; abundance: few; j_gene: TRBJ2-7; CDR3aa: CASSQDPWSGDEQYF; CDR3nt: TGTGCCAGCAGCCAAGATCCGTGGTCAGGGGACGAGCAGTACTTC